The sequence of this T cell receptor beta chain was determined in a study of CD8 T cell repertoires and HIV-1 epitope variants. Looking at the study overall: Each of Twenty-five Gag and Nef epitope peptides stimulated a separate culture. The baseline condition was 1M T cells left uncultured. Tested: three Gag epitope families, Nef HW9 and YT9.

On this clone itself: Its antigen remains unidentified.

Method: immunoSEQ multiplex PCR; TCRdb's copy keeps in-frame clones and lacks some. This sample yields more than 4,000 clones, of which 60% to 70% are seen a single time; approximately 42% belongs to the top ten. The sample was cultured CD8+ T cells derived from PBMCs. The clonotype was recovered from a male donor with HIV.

This chain's CDR3 is CASSLADRGHEQFF. CDR3 nucleotides: TGTGCCAGCAGCTTGGCCGACAGGGGGCATGAGCAGTTCTTC. V usage is TRBV5-6 and J usage is TRBJ2-1, with 10 bases lining up with TRBD1. V gave up 0 bases and J gave up 8 bases; unmatched junction bases: 2. Per germline, CDR1 SGHDT and CDR2 YYEEEE. The CDR3 is 14 amino acids.